A selection of T cell receptor beta chains follows, all from one sample in a study of shared clonotypes between healthy human individuals. Profiled with immunoSEQ multiplex PCR; TCRdb holds only in-frame clones, not every one. The sample consists of over 850,000 clones, about 84% of them appearing once. Sequencing input: memory CD4+ T cells from PBMCs. The receptors stem from a man between 18 and 29 years old in good health. Some clones in this sample may be carry-over from other donors' samples. CDR3s include the opening cysteine and the closing phenylalanine or tryptophan. The D gene is left open where the match is weak. The size field is filled for only some rows; it gives once, few, many or a size class.

TRBV30	-	TRBJ1-2	-	CAWSNYGYTF	TGTGCCTGGAGTAACTATGGCTACACCTTC
TRBV6-1	TRBD1	TRBJ1-5	-	CASSEAYRQGGQPQHF	TGTGCCAGCAGTGAAGCGTATCGACAGGGAGGCCAGCCCCAGCATTTT
TRBV7-2	-	TRBJ2-4	-	CASSLGQGPYIQYF	TGTGCCAGCAGCTTGGGGCAGGGCCCGTACATTCAGTACTTC
TRBV18	-	TRBJ1-3	-	CASSAQVPSGNTIYF	TGTGCCAGCTCTGCACAGGTGCCCTCTGGAAACACCATATATTTT
TRBV5-1	TRBD2	TRBJ2-1	-	CASRLAGGYNEQFF	TGCGCCAGTAGACTAGCGGGAGGCTACAATGAGCAGTTCTTC
TRBV4-2	-	TRBJ2-1	-	CASSRSGLGGRYNEQFF	TGTGCCAGCAGCCGGTCCGGTCTTGGGGGCCGCTACAATGAGCAGTTCTTC
TRBV6-5	-	TRBJ2-1	-	CASSQRRGEQFF	TGTGCCAGCAGTCAAAGAAGGGGGGAGCAGTTCTTC
TRBV9	TRBD1	TRBJ2-7	-	CASSPRTGNYEQYF	TGTGCCAGCAGCCCCCGGACAGGGAATTACGAGCAGTACTTC
TRBV20-1	-	TRBJ2-1	-	CSARGSVEQFF	TGCAGTGCTAGGGGATCAGTTGAGCAGTTCTTC
TRBV20-1	-	TRBJ1-2	-	CSANSNYGYTF	TGCAGTGCTAACAGTAACTATGGCTACACCTTC
TRBV11-2	-	TRBJ2-6	-	CASSSTVLSGANVLTF	TGTGCCAGCAGCTCCACAGTCCTCTCTGGGGCCAACGTCCTGACTTTC
TRBV4-1	-	TRBJ2-7	-	CASSRQIVTGTTYEQYF	TGCGCCAGCAGTCGACAAATAGTTACAGGGACAACCTACGAGCAGTACTTC
TRBV30	TRBD1	TRBJ1-1	-	CAWSPDRGGTEAFF	TGTGCCTGGAGCCCCGACAGGGGCGGAACTGAAGCTTTCTTT
TRBV19	TRBD1	TRBJ1-4	-	CASSMTDRITNEKLFF	TGTGCCAGTAGTATGACGGACAGGATAACTAATGAAAAACTGTTTTTT
TRBV7-2	TRBD1	TRBJ2-5	many	CASSIQGGTQYF	TGTGCCAGCAGCATACAGGGGGGGACCCAGTACTTC
TRBV7-3	TRBD2	TRBJ2-3	-	CASSLGASGVTDTQYF	TGTGCCAGCAGCTTAGGAGCTAGCGGGGTCACAGATACGCAGTATTTT
TRBV10-3	TRBD2	TRBJ2-7	few	CAISGAGGVSYEQYF	TGTGCCATCAGCGGGGCGGGAGGGGTCTCCTACGAGCAGTACTTC
TRBV29-1	TRBD2	TRBJ2-3	-	CSGLLAGGRTDTQYF	TGCAGCGGCCTACTAGCGGGCGGCCGCACAGATACGCAGTATTTT
TRBV5-1	-	TRBJ2-7	-	CASSLSGLEQYF	TGCGCCAGCAGCTTGTCGGGCTTGGAGCAGTACTTC
TRBV7-9	-	TRBJ1-1	once	CASSHRNTEAFF	TGTGCCAGCAGTCATAGGAACACTGAAGCTTTCTTT
TRBV11-2	-	TRBJ1-1	-	CASSLYAGNTEAFF	TGTGCCAGCAGCTTATACGCAGGGAACACTGAAGCTTTCTTT
TRBV5-1	TRBD2	TRBJ2-1	-	CASSSTSGKSSYNEQFF	TGCGCCAGCAGCTCTACTAGCGGAAAAAGCTCCTACAATGAGCAGTTCTTC
TRBV7-8	TRBD1	TRBJ2-7	-	CASSYPRDSASYEQYF	TGTGCCAGCAGCTACCCAAGGGACAGCGCATCCTACGAGCAGTACTTC
TRBV5-1	TRBD1	TRBJ2-3	-	CASSLGQGHDTQYF	TGCGCCAGCAGCTTGGGACAGGGGCATGATACGCAGTATTTT
TRBV28	-	TRBJ1-4	-	CASTTSAEKLFF	TGTGCCAGCACCACATCTGCAGAAAAACTGTTTTTT
TRBV19	-	TRBJ2-7	-	CASSSTSFSYEQYF	TGTGCCAGTAGTTCGACTAGTTTTTCCTACGAGCAGTACTTC
TRBV4-2	-	TRBJ1-1	-	CASSQEGGNTEAFF	TGTGCCAGCAGCCAAGAGGGTGGGAACACTGAAGCTTTCTTT
TRBV28	-	TRBJ1-5	-	CASRQTGSSGNQPQHF	TGTGCCAGCAGGCAAACAGGGTCCTCGGGCAATCAGCCCCAGCATTTT
TRBV18	TRBD2	TRBJ2-1	few	CASSPPNSGYNEQFF	TGTGCCAGCTCACCACCTAATAGCGGGTACAATGAGCAGTTCTTC
TRBV18	-	TRBJ1-3	-	CASSPPGGNTIYF	TGTGCCAGCTCACCACCGGGGGGAAACACCATATATTTT
TRBV9	TRBD2	TRBJ2-5	-	CASSPGTSNQETQYF	TGTGCCAGCAGCCCCGGGACTAGCAACCAAGAGACCCAGTACTTC
TRBV30	-	TRBJ2-3	many	CAWSRNDYGATDTQYF	TGTGCCTGGAGCCGAAACGACTATGGGGCCACAGATACGCAGTATTTT
TRBV27	-	TRBJ2-7	-	CASREGRMASYEQYF	TGTGCCAGCAGAGAGGGACGTATGGCTTCCTACGAGCAGTACTTC
TRBV7-3	-	TRBJ2-3	-	CASSPTPQPWDTQYF	TGTGCCAGCAGCCCAACACCCCAACCTTGGGATACGCAGTATTTT
TRBV2	TRBD1	TRBJ1-1	many	CASSGQGAGNTEAFF	TGTGCCAGCAGCGGACAGGGGGCCGGGAACACTGAAGCTTTCTTT
TRBV18	-	TRBJ2-5	-	CASSLGGTQETQYF	TGTGCCAGCTCTCTCGGGGGGACACAAGAGACCCAGTACTTC
TRBV9	TRBD1	TRBJ2-7	-	CASSSRQGEEQYF	TGTGCCAGCAGCTCCCGACAGGGTGAAGAGCAGTACTTC
TRBV11-3	-	TRBJ1-1	-	CASSLDPRAEAFF	TGTGCCAGCAGCTTAGATCCTCGGGCTGAAGCTTTCTTT
TRBV30	TRBD2	TRBJ2-7	few	CAWSGGTTQYF	TGTGCCTGGAGTGGGGGGACTACGCAGTACTTC
TRBV5-1	-	TRBJ1-3	-	CASSPAFSGNTIYF	TGCGCCAGCAGCCCTGCGTTCTCTGGAAACACCATATATTTT
TRBV4-3	-	TRBJ1-4	-	CASSQGGLVGQEKLFF	TGCGCCAGCAGCCAAGGGGGACTAGTGGGGCAGGAAAAACTGTTTTTT
TRBV2	-	TRBJ2-7	many	CASSALSGSLSYEQYF	TGTGCCAGCAGTGCCCTATCGGGGTCCCTCTCCTACGAGCAGTACTTC
TRBV7-6	-	TRBJ1-5	-	CASSPGTRNQPQHF	TGTGCCAGCAGCCCCGGGACACGCAATCAGCCCCAGCATTTT
TRBV27	-	TRBJ1-1	-	CASSFNGQNTEAFF	TGTGCCAGCAGTTTCAATGGACAGAACACTGAAGCTTTCTTT
TRBV11-2	TRBD2	TRBJ2-1	few	CASSLVGSGRYNEQFF	TGTGCCAGCAGCTTAGTAGGTAGCGGGAGGTACAATGAGCAGTTCTTC
TRBV7-8	TRBD2	TRBJ2-5	few	CASRRGRPGGETQYF	TGTGCCAGCCGAAGAGGCAGGCCGGGGGGAGAGACCCAGTACTTC
TRBV7-2	-	TRBJ2-7	once	CASRGETSEQYF	TGTGCCAGCAGAGGCGAGACTTCCGAGCAGTACTTC
TRBV7-2	-	TRBJ2-5	-	CASTARSRETQYF	TGTGCCAGCACTGCCAGATCGCGGGAGACCCAGTACTTC